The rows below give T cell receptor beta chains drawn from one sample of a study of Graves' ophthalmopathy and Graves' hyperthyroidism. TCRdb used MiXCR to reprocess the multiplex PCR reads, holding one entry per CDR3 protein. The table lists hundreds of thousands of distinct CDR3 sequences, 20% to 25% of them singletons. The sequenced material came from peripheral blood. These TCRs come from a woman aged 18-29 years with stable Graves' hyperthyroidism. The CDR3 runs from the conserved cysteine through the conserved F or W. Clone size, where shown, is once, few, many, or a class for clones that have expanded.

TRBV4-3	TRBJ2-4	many	CASSPPAWGQVANIQYF
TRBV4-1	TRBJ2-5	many	CASRQGLEETQYF
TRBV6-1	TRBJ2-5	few	CASSNVPGLAGKETQYF
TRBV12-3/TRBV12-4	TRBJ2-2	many	CASSTPPGRGGELFF
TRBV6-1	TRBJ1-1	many	CASSERQGWDTEAFF
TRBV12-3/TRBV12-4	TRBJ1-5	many	CASTPGRPNQPQHF
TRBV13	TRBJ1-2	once	CASSLPARGYGYTF
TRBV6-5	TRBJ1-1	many	CASSYCGMEAFF
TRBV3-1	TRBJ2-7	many	CASSQDVTAYEQYF
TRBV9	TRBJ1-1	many	CASSPQGIRTEAFF
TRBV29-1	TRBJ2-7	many	CSVGGQGAYEQYF
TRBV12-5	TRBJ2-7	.	CASGSRGGGRSSYEQYF
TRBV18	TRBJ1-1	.	CASSQGGGYYTEAFF
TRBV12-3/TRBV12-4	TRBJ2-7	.	CASSLNPLAYEQYF
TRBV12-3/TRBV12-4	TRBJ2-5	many	CASSLGYGRASQYF
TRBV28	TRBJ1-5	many	CASSLATQPQHF
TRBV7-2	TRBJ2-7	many	CASSSDTYEQYF
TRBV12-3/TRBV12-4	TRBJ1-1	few	CASSLRQDQGTEAFF
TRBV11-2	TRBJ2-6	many	CASSLEGSSGANVLTF
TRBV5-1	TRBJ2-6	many	CASSLYRSGANVLTF
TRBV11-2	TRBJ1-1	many	CASSLDFGFAGTGDTEAFF
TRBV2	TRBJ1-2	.	CASKEAGLYGYTF
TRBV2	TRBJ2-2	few	CASSDSPPGGELFF
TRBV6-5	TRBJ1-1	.	CASSSQGARTEAFF
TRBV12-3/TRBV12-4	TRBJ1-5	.	CASSSSFYQPQHF